Below are 29 T cell receptor beta chains sequenced from a single sample in a study of blood T cell repertoires in COVID-19. TCRdb keeps only in-frame clones here, not all; method: immunoSEQ multiplex PCR. The sample includes approximately 170,000 clones, roughly 85% of them seen just once. Input material: PBMCs or T cells enriched from blood (not recorded which). Receptors were obtained from a woman aged 70-85 years in a cohort exposed to, infected with or recovered from COVID-19 (not recorded which).

The chain has TRBV3-1 (or the pseudogene TRBV3-2) and TRBJ1-3; D perhaps matches TRBD1 (5 bases). The CDR3 is 16 residues long. Trimming removed 0 bases at V and 2 bases at J, with 11 bases between. Looked up from germline, CDR1 is LGHDT and CDR2 is YNNKEL (reference sequence). DNA for the CDR3: TGTGCCAGCAGCCAAGATTTCGGGGGGACTGGAAACACCATATATTTT. This codes for CASSQDFGGTGNTIYF.

This sequence joins TRBV5-4 and TRBJ2-2; D perhaps matches TRBD2 (5 bases). V was cut by 1 base and J by 5 bases, with 6 bases left in between. Germline V gene sequence: CDR1 SGHNT, CDR2 YYREEE (reference sequence). The CDR3 is made up of 13 amino acids. The CDR3 DNA sequence: TGTGCCAGCAGCTTGAGGGAGACCGGGGAGCTGTTTTTT. Translated: CASSLRETGELFF.

The gene calls are TRBV5-1 and TRBJ2-7, with 12 bases identical to TRBD2. The ends lost 3 bases at V and 5 bases at J; junction bases unmatched: 9. CDR3 size: 16 residues. Germline V gene data show CDR1 as SGHRS and CDR2 as YFSETQ. The CDR3 DNA follows: TGCGCCAGCAGCTACGGGACTAGCGGGCCCATCCACGAGCAGTACTTC. Translated, it gives CASSYGTSGPIHEQYF.

This clone appeared once. The chain joins TRBV10-2 to TRBJ2-2; 7 nucleotides align to TRBD2. This CDR3 contains 15 residues. CDR1 is WSHSY and CDR2 is SAAADI in the germline V gene. With 3 bases clipped from V and 4 bases from J, the junction kept 5 bases outside the gene matches. In DNA form, the CDR3 reads TGCGCCAGCAGTGATGGGGGAGGGCTCACCGGGGAGCTGTTTTTT. Its translation: CASSDGGGLTGELFF.

The rearrangement links TRBV7-9 to TRBJ2-5; the match to TRBD1 covers 12 bases. Germline V gene data show CDR1 as SEHNR and CDR2 as FQNEAQ (reference sequence). The CDR3 runs to 16 residues. V lost 3 bases, J lost 5 bases, and 7 bases stayed unmatched. The CDR3: CASSFGDRGQGETQYF. The CDR3 nucleotides are TGTGCCAGCAGCTTCGGGGACAGGGGGCAGGGTGAGACCCAGTACTTC.

The chain uses TRBV19 and TRBJ2-5; 8 bases map to TRBD2. CDR3 length: 18 residues. J gave up 4 bases and V 0 bases, and 13 bases lay outside the gene matches. From germline, CDR1 is LNHDA and CDR2 SQIVND (reference sequence). CDR3 sequence (DNA): TGTGCCAGTAGTATAGACGCACTGCTTAGCGGGAATCGAGAGACCCAGTACTTC. Residues: CASSIDALLSGNRETQYF.

This rearrangement joins TRBV6-5 to TRBJ2-3; 7 bases are shared with TRBD1. This CDR3 is built from 15 residues. Unmatched junction bases numbered 5, after V lost 4 bases and J lost 1 base. From germline, CDR1 is MNHEY and CDR2 SVGAGI. CDR3 sequence reads: CASSSRQGRTDTQYF. Written as DNA, the CDR3 is TGTGCCAGCAGTTCACGACAGGGTCGCACAGATACGCAGTATTTT.

The chain recombines TRBV18 with TRBJ2-1; 7 bases agree with TRBD2. V lost 7 bases to trimming and J lost 0 bases; unmatched junction nucleotides: 6. CDR1 is KGHSH, CDR2 LQKENI, per germline. The length of the CDR3 is 15 residues. The CDR3 DNA sequence: TGTGCCAGCTTGCCCGCGGGGGACTCCTACAATGAGCAGTTCTTC. This encodes CASLPAGDSYNEQFF.

The chain joins TRBV27 to TRBJ1-2; 8 nucleotides agree with TRBD1. The J segment lost 7 bases and the V segment lost 4 bases, leaving 11 bases of the junction unmatched. The germline V gene encodes CDR1 MNHEY and CDR2 SMNVEV (reference sequence). The CDR3 has 15 residues. CDR3 amino acids: CASSSLQTGGVGYTF. The DNA for the CDR3 is TGTGCCAGCAGTTCGTTGCAAACAGGGGGGGTTGGCTACACCTTC.

The chain recombines TRBV28 with TRBJ1-4; TRBD1 might be the D (6 bases). Trimming removed 4 bases from V and 4 bases from J, with 10 bases in between. Germline V CDR1 and CDR2: MDHEN, SYDVKM. The CDR3 consists of 14 residues. This chain's CDR3 is CASSWGQRNEKLFF. The CDR3 nucleotides read TGTGCCAGCAGTTGGGGGCAGCGTAATGAAAAACTGTTTTTT.

The chain joins TRBV28 to TRBJ1-4; 8 bases are a match to TRBD1. The V gene's germline CDR1 is MDHEN and CDR2 SYDVKM. The CDR3 extends over 14 amino acids. With V trimmed by 6 bases and J by 3 bases, 3 bases remained unmatched. The CDR3 region has the DNA TGTGCCAGCAGGGCGACAGGGGCTAATGAAAAACTGTTTTTT. Translated: CASRATGANEKLFF.

The rearrangement links TRBV11-3 to TRBJ2-5; the D gene is possibly TRBD2 (5 bases). With 4 bases removed from V and 5 bases from J, the gap between germline ends came to 11 bases. The CDR3 loop spans 13 amino acids. CDR1 and CDR2 (germline): SGHNT, YENEEA. CDR3 DNA: TGTGCCAGCAGCTCCCGGGGAAGGGAGACCCAGTACTTC. Amino acids: CASSSRGRETQYF.

The V call is TRBV4-3, the J call TRBJ2-1, with TRBD2 matching 9 bases. The V gene's germline CDR1 is LGHNA and CDR2 YSLEER. This CDR3 is built from 15 residues. V was pared by 1 base and J by 6 bases, with 4 bases of the junction left unmatched. CDR3 protein: CASSQVLAGLNEQFF. In nucleotides, the CDR3 is TGCGCCAGCAGCCAAGTACTAGCGGGCCTCAATGAGCAGTTCTTC.

DNA of the CDR3: TGTGCCAGCAGCCAAAGACAGGGGAACACTGAAGCTTTCTTT. Translating it yields CASSQRQGNTEAFF. V is TRBV3-1 (or the pseudogene TRBV3-2) and J is TRBJ1-1; 7 nucleotides agree with TRBD1. The CDR3 length is 14 residues. The germline CDR1 and CDR2 sequences are LGHDT and YNNKEL (reference sequence). V was pared by 2 bases and J by 1 base, with 1 base of the junction left unmatched.

This clone was counted ten times or more. The chain couples TRBV5-1 to TRBJ2-7, with D possibly being TRBD2 (6 bases). The CDR3 runs to 14 residues. CDR1 SGHRS and CDR2 YFSETQ come from the germline V gene. Trimming stripped 1 base from V and 0 bases from J, with 8 bases between. The CDR3 loop reads CASSLLASSYEQYF. In DNA, the CDR3 is TGCGCCAGCAGCTTGCTAGCGAGCTCCTACGAGCAGTACTTC.

The chain joins TRBV28 to TRBJ1-6; perhaps TRBD1 as D (5 bases). V was pared by 8 bases and J by 7 bases, with 15 bases between. Germline CDR1 is MDHEN and CDR2 is SYDVKM. The CDR3 has 14 residues. CDR3 amino acids: CASLLGLTNSPLHF. The CDR3 DNA sequence: TGTGCCAGCCTTCTGGGACTGACCAATTCACCCCTCCACTTT.

The chain carries TRBV7-9 and TRBJ2-1; 12 bases align to TRBD2. Losses at the gene ends were 6 bases for V and 9 bases for J; bases not matched to a gene: 18. This CDR3 spans 18 amino acids. Germline CDR1 is SEHNR and CDR2 is FQNEAQ (reference sequence). The CDR3 nucleotides read TGTGCCAGCAGTGCCGTATGGACTAGCGGGACTCAGGCGGCTGAGCAGTTCTTC. Protein sequence: CASSAVWTSGTQAAEQFF.

The V gene is TRBV9, the J gene TRBJ1-4; perhaps TRBD1 as D (5 bases). Trimming shortened V by 0 bases and J by 12 bases, and 15 bases separated the two germline ends. CDR3 length equals 14 residues. Germline V lookup: CDR1 SGDLS, CDR2 YYNGEE. DNA of the CDR3: TGTGCCAGCAGCGTAGCCCAGGGTTCGCTAGAACTGTTTTTT. Protein: CASSVAQGSLELFF.

This rearrangement joins TRBV7-2 to TRBJ2-7; 7 bases agree with TRBD1. CDR1 is SGHTA, CDR2 FQGNSA, per germline. This CDR3 contains 14 residues. Unmatched junction bases numbered 7, after V lost 6 bases and J lost 2 bases. This CDR3 reads CASSSPGTAYEQYF. In DNA form, the CDR3 reads TGTGCCAGCAGTAGTCCCGGGACAGCCTACGAGCAGTACTTC.

This clone has a handful of counts. The chain combines TRBV6-5 with TRBJ2-7, with 8 bases lining up with TRBD1. Trimming removed 3 bases from V and 0 bases from J; junction bases left unmatched: 7. CDR1 and CDR2 (germline): MNHEY, SVGAGI. This CDR3 is built from 16 residues. The DNA for the CDR3 is TGTGCCAGCAGTTATTCCTGGACAGGGCCCTCCTACGAGCAGTACTTC. This gives the protein CASSYSWTGPSYEQYF.

The chain links TRBV6-5 to TRBJ2-3; 11 bases align to TRBD1. The CDR3 runs to 14 residues. Germline values: CDR1 MNHEY, CDR2 SVGAGI. V shed 9 bases and J 4 bases; nucleotides not matched to a gene: 6. DNA for the CDR3: TGTGCCAGTGACGCGGGACAGGGGGCAGATACGCAGTATTTT. This encodes CASDAGQGADTQYF.

The V and J genes are TRBV2 and TRBJ1-1, with TRBD1 identical over 8 bases. Germline V gives CDR1 SNHLY, CDR2 FYNNEI. J gave up 5 bases and V 7 bases, and 6 bases lay outside the gene matches. The CDR3 extends over 13 amino acids. Here the CDR3 DNA reads TGTGCCAGCAACCGGGACAGGATAACTGAAGCTTTCTTT. Encoded protein: CASNRDRITEAFF. Supplemented by reference TRBV2 and TRBJ1-1, the full variable domain reads EPEVTQTPSHQVTQMGQEVILRCVPISNHLYFYWYRQILGQKVEFLVSFYNNEISEKSEIFDDQFSVERPDGSNFTLKIRSTKLEDSAMYFCASNRDRITEAFFGQGTRLTVV.

The J gene is TRBJ2-5, the V gene TRBV18; 7 nucleotides line up with TRBD2. Germline CDR1 KGHSH, CDR2 LQKENI. This CDR3 comprises 13 residues. V was pared by 3 bases and J by 5 bases, with 3 bases of the junction left unmatched. The CDR3 loop reads CASSPLGGETQYF. The CDR3 nucleotides read TGTGCCAGCTCACCCCTGGGAGGGGAGACCCAGTACTTC.

This clone has ten or more counts. This chain connects TRBV4-1 to TRBJ1-5; the D gene is possibly TRBD1 (6 bases). Germline loops: CDR1 MGHRA, CDR2 YSYEKL. The CDR3 contains 15 residues. Trimming pared 1 base from V and 5 bases from J, leaving 12 bases between. The CDR3 reads CASSQGQVGHQPQHF. CDR3 in DNA: TGCGCCAGCAGCCAAGGACAGGTGGGGCATCAGCCCCAGCATTTT.

This CDR3 reads CASSLVDMRASGNTIYF. The CDR3 nucleotides read TGCGCCAGCAGCTTGGTCGACATGAGGGCCTCTGGAAACACCATATATTTT. This rearrangement joins TRBV5-1 to TRBJ1-3, with D unresolved. The V end was cut by 0 bases, the J end by 0 bases, with 13 bases between. The CDR3 has 17 residues. Per the germline V gene, CDR1 is SGHRS and CDR2 is YFSETQ.

The rearrangement joins TRBV28 to TRBJ1-5; D not certain. In germline, CDR1 is MDHEN, CDR2 SYDVKM. This CDR3 comprises 12 residues. Deletions cut 1 base from V and 15 bases from J, with 13 bases between. CDR3 nucleotide sequence: TGTGCCAGCAGTTTATCAGGCGGACTCCGGCATTTT. Its protein product is CASSLSGGLRHF.

V and J are TRBV28 and TRBJ2-1; 7 bases align to TRBD2. CDR1 MDHEN and CDR2 SYDVKM come from the germline V gene. J lost 3 bases, V lost 5 bases, and 10 bases had no gene match. The CDR3 covers 16 residues. CDR3 region: CASSPSSAGVYNEQFF. The DNA for the CDR3 is TGTGCCAGCAGTCCCAGTAGCGCGGGAGTCTACAATGAGCAGTTCTTC.

V is TRBV15 and J is TRBJ2-1; TRBD2 aligns across 8 bases. The CDR3 sequence is 16 residues long. V trimming: 0 bases; J trimming: 3 bases; junction bases outside the gene matches: 4. Germline CDR1 is LNHNV and CDR2 is YYDKDF (reference sequence). CDR3 sequence reads: CATSRDVAGGYNEQFF. Here the CDR3 DNA reads TGTGCCACCAGCAGAGATGTTGCGGGAGGCTACAATGAGCAGTTCTTC.

The CDR3 is CASSTTSAPYEQYF. CDR3 DNA sequence: TGTGCCAGTAGTACCACTAGCGCTCCCTACGAGCAGTACTTC. The chain joins TRBV19 to TRBJ2-7, with 7 bases fitting TRBD2. There are 14 residues in the CDR3. Looked up from germline, CDR1 is LNHDA and CDR2 is SQIVND (reference sequence). Trimming cost V 4 bases and J 2 bases; bases outside gene matches: 5.